Shown below are 23 T cell receptor beta chains from a single sample sequenced in a study of cytomegalovirus exposure and HLA in healthy donors. PCR employed 60 Vbeta and 13 Jbeta primers. Sequencing was performed with immunoSEQ multiplex PCR; in TCRdb, only in-frame clones are kept and a portion is missing. The repertoire holds 150,000 or so clones, with 84% as singletons. The source material was PBMCs. The receptor set was obtained from a boy younger than 10 in good health and CMV-seronegative.

The chain couples TRBV11-2 to TRBJ2-7, with 10 bases lining up with TRBD2. Germline CDR1 and CDR2: SGHAT and FQNNGV. The CDR3 is made up of 15 amino acids. Trimming took 1 base from V and 5 from J; bases not matched to a gene: 5. CDR3 region: CASSLGVSGRDEQYF. CDR3 coding DNA: TGTGCCAGCAGCTTAGGGGTAAGCGGGAGGGACGAGCAGTACTTC. The full variable domain, with the rest looked up from reference TRBV11-2 and TRBJ2-7, is EAGVAQSPRYKIIEKRQSVAFWCNPISGHATLYWYQQILGQGPKLLIQFQNNGVVDDSQLPKDRFSAERLKGVDSTLKIQPAKLEDSAVYLCASSLGVSGRDEQYFGPGTRLTVT.

This sequence joins TRBV18 and TRBJ1-1; D is uncertain. Trimming took 0 bases from V and 1 from J, leaving 9 bases between them. The CDR3 sequence is 15 residues long. Germline values: CDR1 KGHSH, CDR2 LQKENI. CDR3 in DNA: TGTGCCAGCTCACCACCCGGTCCGGGGAACACTGAAGCTTTCTTT. Translation: CASSPPGPGNTEAFF.

This chain uses TRBV5-5 with TRBJ1-3, with D possibly TRBD1 on 5 matching bases. The CDR3 extends over 17 amino acids. Trimming cost V 0 bases and J 0 bases, with 13 bases left between them. Germline V gene lookup returns CDR1 SGHKS and CDR2 YYEKEE (reference sequence). The CDR3 here is CASSLALVGVSGNTIYF. As DNA, the CDR3 is TGTGCCAGCAGCTTGGCCTTAGTAGGGGTCTCTGGAAACACCATATATTTT. The entire variable domain, with the rest obtained from reference TRBV5-5 and TRBJ1-3, is as follows: DAGVTQSPTHLIKTRGQQVTLRCSPISGHKSVSWYQQVLGQGPQFIFQYYEKEERGRGNFPDRFSARQFPNYSSELNVNALLLGDSALYLCASSLALVGVSGNTIYFGEGSWLTVV.

The V call is TRBV2, the J call TRBJ1-2; D not certain. CDR1 is SNHLY and CDR2 is FYNNEI in the germline V gene. Trimming left V 4 bases short and J 5 bases short, with 8 bases between. The CDR3 totals 12 residues. CDR3 protein: CASSAQNYGYTF. CDR3 bases: TGTGCCAGCAGTGCACAGAATTATGGCTACACCTTC.

The gene calls are TRBV4-2 and TRBJ2-1; 8 bases line up with TRBD2. The CDR3 runs to 17 residues. From germline, CDR1 is LGHNA and CDR2 YNFKEQ. Trimming removed 0 bases from V and 2 bases from J; junction bases left unmatched: 6. CDR3 protein: CASSQDRAGGPYNEQFF. The CDR3 DNA is TGTGCCAGCAGCCAAGACCGGGCGGGAGGCCCCTACAATGAGCAGTTCTTC.

The chain joins TRBV5-4 to TRBJ2-5; 10 bases are a match to TRBD1. Germline CDR1 is SGHNT and CDR2 is YYREEE (reference sequence). CDR3 length equals 16 residues. With 0 bases clipped from V and 4 bases from J, the junction kept 6 bases outside the gene matches. The CDR3 nucleotides read TGTGCCAGCAGCTTGGCCCGCCGGACAGGGGGAGAGACCCAGTACTTC. This codes for CASSLARRTGGETQYF.

V gene TRBV18 combines with J gene TRBJ1-1, with D hard to call. Between the trimmed V and J ends, which lost 2 bases and 3 bases, there was a span of 10 bases. Germline-derived CDR1 and CDR2 are KGHSH and LQKENI. This CDR3 is 14 amino acids long. CDR3 coding DNA: TGTGCCAGCTCACCAGGGTTAGGAGACACTGAAGCTTTCTTT. Translation gives CASSPGLGDTEAFF.

This clone was seen more than once but under ten times. In DNA, the CDR3 is TGTGCCAGCAGTGGCCACAGGGGATTGGGCACTGAAGCTTTCTTT. Translation gives CASSGHRGLGTEAFF. The genes are TRBV6-1 and TRBJ1-1; 7 nucleotides match TRBD1. The CDR3 loop spans 15 amino acids. Germline lookup yields CDR1 MNHNS and CDR2 SASEGT. Trimming at V came to 4 bases and at J to 4 bases, leaving 9 bases not matched to a gene.

The chain combines TRBV28 with TRBJ2-3; perhaps TRBD2 as D (6 bases). The CDR3 contains 16 residues. The V end lost 5 bases, the J end lost 4 bases, and 19 bases lay between the germline ends. Germline values: CDR1 MDHEN, CDR2 SYDVKM. The CDR3 sequence is CASSGRLVRLADTQYF. CDR3 in DNA: TGTGCCAGCAGTGGCCGACTAGTGAGGTTAGCAGATACGCAGTATTTT.

CDR3 DNA sequence: TGCGCCAGCAGCCAGACTATCCGGTCCTACAATGAGCAGTTCTTC. Translating gives CASSQTIRSYNEQFF. This sequence joins TRBV4-1 and TRBJ2-1, with D possibly matching TRBD2 (5 bases). CDR1 and CDR2 (germline): MGHRA, YSYEKL. Trimming removed 3 bases at V and 1 base at J, with 10 bases between. The CDR3 has 15 residues.

V is TRBV6-1 and J is TRBJ2-3, with D possibly TRBD2 on 5 matching bases. CDR3 length: 15 amino acids. Germline lookup yields CDR1 MNHNS and CDR2 SASEGT. The ends were cut back, 4 bases at V and 1 base at J, with 12 bases in the middle. The CDR3 reads CASSAPGGRTDTQYF. CDR3 in DNA: TGTGCCAGCAGTGCCCCAGGAGGCCGCACAGATACGCAGTATTTT.

Written as DNA, the CDR3 is TGTGCCAGCAGTTTACTCGGACAGGGGGCGAGCGCTGAAGCTTTCTTT. Residues: CASSLLGQGASAEAFF. J is TRBJ1-1 and V is TRBV27; 11 positions match TRBD1. J gave up 6 bases and V 2 bases, and 8 bases lay outside the gene matches. CDR1 MNHEY and CDR2 SMNVEV come from the germline V gene (reference sequence). CDR3 length: 16 residues.

The chain couples TRBV5-1 to TRBJ2-7; 10 bases line up with TRBD2. In germline, CDR1 is SGHRS, CDR2 YFSETQ. V gave up 1 base and J gave up 0 bases; unmatched junction bases: 10. This CDR3 contains 18 residues. The CDR3 reads CASSLSSSGRTISYEQYF. CDR3 DNA: TGCGCCAGCAGCTTGTCGTCTAGCGGGAGAACGATCTCCTACGAGCAGTACTTC.

DNA of the CDR3: TGTGCCAGCAGTGAAGAGGTTGTAGGGACAGGGACGGAGGAGCAGTTCTTC. Its translation: CASSEEVVGTGTEEQFF. This sequence joins TRBV6-1 and TRBJ2-1; 9 nucleotides agree with TRBD1. The CDR3 loop spans 17 amino acids. Trimming removed 1 base from V and 10 bases from J; junction bases left unmatched: 14. CDR1 is MNHNS, CDR2 SASEGT, per germline.

This clone was seen just once. The genes are TRBV10-3 and TRBJ2-1; 8 bases map to TRBD2. The junction had 9 bases not matched to a gene; V was cut back by 0 bases and J by 2 bases. In germline, CDR1 is ENHRY, CDR2 SYGVKD. The CDR3 extends over 18 amino acids. The CDR3 DNA sequence: TGTGCCATCAGTGAGTCTTTAGGGGGGCGGGAGGCCTACAATGAGCAGTTCTTC. Its protein product is CAISESLGGREAYNEQFF.

This clone was found once. V is TRBV5-4 and J is TRBJ2-7; the match to TRBD2 covers 13 bases. J gave up 1 base and V 4 bases, and 2 bases lay outside the gene matches. The CDR3 spans 15 residues. Germline-derived CDR1 and CDR2 are SGHNT and YYREEE (reference sequence). The CDR3 DNA is TGTGCCAGCAGCGGGGGACTAGCGGGGTCCTACGAGCAGTACTTC. This sequence encodes CASSGGLAGSYEQYF.

The genes are TRBV19 and TRBJ2-7; TRBD1 aligns across 9 bases. The CDR3 runs to 14 residues. The J segment lost 2 bases and the V segment lost 5 bases, leaving 4 bases of the junction unmatched. The germline gives CDR1 LNHDA, CDR2 SQIVND (reference sequence). CDR3 bases: TGTGCCAGTAGTCAGGGACAGGGTACCTACGAGCAGTACTTC. Protein: CASSQGQGTYEQYF.

V is TRBV6-1 and J is TRBJ2-7; D unresolved. The CDR3 length is 15 residues. V lost 5 bases and J 0 bases, leaving 14 bases between the germline ends. Germline CDR1 MNHNS, CDR2 SASEGT. CDR3 in DNA: TGTGCCAGCAGTAGCGTCGGGTCCAGCTCCTACGAGCAGTACTTC. Translated: CASSSVGSSSYEQYF.

The gene calls are TRBV5-1 and TRBJ2-5; TRBD1 agrees at 8 bases. The tail of the sequence fits TRBJ2-7 better, so the J call may be wrong. This CDR3 has 13 amino acids. CDR1 is SGHRS, CDR2 YFSETQ, per germline. DNA of the CDR3: TGCGCCAGCAGACAGGACAGGGCCAACGAGCAGTACTTC. Translated: CASRQDRANEQYF.

This clone was recorded only once. V and J are TRBV19 and TRBJ2-1; 10 positions agree with TRBD2. V lost 5 bases and J lost 2; bases outside the gene matches: 6. The CDR3 contains 16 residues. Germline CDR1 LNHDA, CDR2 SQIVND (reference sequence). This CDR3 is CASSPPSGRAYNEQFF. CDR3 bases: TGTGCCAGTAGTCCCCCGAGCGGGAGGGCCTACAATGAGCAGTTCTTC.

The chain carries TRBV7-9 and TRBJ2-7, with 12 bases matching TRBD2. The V gene end was trimmed by 4 bases and the J gene end by 3 bases; junction bases not matched to a gene: 7. Germline loops: CDR1 SEHNR, CDR2 FQNEAQ (reference sequence). The CDR3 contains 16 residues. CDR3 residues: CASSSGASGRVYEQYF. The CDR3, as DNA: TGTGCCAGCAGCTCCGGAGCTAGCGGGAGGGTCTACGAGCAGTACTTC.

The sample holds a few counts of this clone. The chain links TRBV5-1 to TRBJ1-1, with D possibly being TRBD1 (5 bases). Trimming took 0 bases from V and 4 from J, leaving 10 bases between them. Per germline, CDR1 SGHRS and CDR2 YFSETQ. The CDR3 is 14 amino acids. For the CDR3, the DNA is TGCGCCAGCAGCTTGGGCAGGGCCGGCACTGAAGCTTTCTTT. Its protein product is CASSLGRAGTEAFF.

The V and J genes are TRBV5-1 and TRBJ2-3, with D tentatively TRBD2 (5 bases). Per germline, CDR1 SGHRS and CDR2 YFSETQ. This CDR3 region has 14 residues. V lost 4 bases and J 8 bases, leaving 17 bases between the germline ends. The CDR3: CASSPTTRAGTQYF. CDR3 bases: TGCGCCAGCAGCCCCACTACCCGCGCGGGTACGCAGTATTTT.